What follows is one T cell receptor beta chain and its context. The data derive from a study of blood T cell repertoires in COVID-19. Across the whole study: There were acute and convalescent COVID-19 samples, and they came from the United States, Italy and Spain. PBMCs, B-cell-depleted T cells, or T cells provided the cDNA or gDNA that made up the material.

In the authors' workflow: Estimated nucleated cell counts came from reference gene primer amplification. The table came from immunoSEQ multiplex PCR; TCRdb's copy has only in-frame clones and leaves some out. V, J and clone size are taken as reported in that table, and D and trimming were inferred from the DNA itself. Counted here are about 180,000 clones, roughly 88% occurring once; the ten biggest clones make up roughly 3%. CDR3 length equals 16 residues. The V segment lost 4 bases and the J segment 8 bases; nucleotides outside the gene matches: 14. In germline, CDR1 is SGHTA, CDR2 FQGNSA. Sequenced material: peripheral blood. This chain links TRBV7-2 with TRBJ2-1, with TRBD2 identical over 7 bases. The TCR originated in a man aged 60-69 years with acute or convalescent COVID-19. For the CDR3, the DNA is TGTGCCAGCAGCTCCCGGTTTGCGGGAGATCGCGATGAGCAGTTCTTC. Its protein product is CASSSRFAGDRDEQFF. Full variable domain (remainder filled in from reference TRBV7-2 and TRBJ2-1): GAGVSQSPSNKVTEKGKDVELRCDPISGHTALYWYRQSLGQGLEFLIYFQGNSAPDKSGLPSDRFSAERTGGSVSTLTIQRTQQEDSAVYLCASSSRFAGDRDEQFFGPGTRLTVL.